The rows below give T cell receptor beta chains drawn from one sample of a study of T-cell memory formation after mild COVID-19. TCRdb reanalysed the 5' RACE reads using MiXCR and keeps one entry per CDR3 protein. The sample contains about 350,000 distinct CDR3 sequences, approximately 15% of which appear only once. Sequences were obtained from PBMCs or a T cell subset sorted from them (not recorded which). These receptors all stem from a young man who had mild COVID-19 (a few samples of this study predate the infection). Cell type and time point are not known. Both conserved end residues are part of each CDR3. The D gene is left open where the match is weak. The listing skips clone size in some rows; elsewhere it reads once, few, many or a size class.

j_call d_call v_call clone_size cdr3_aa cdr3_nt
TRBJ2-1 . TRBV5-1 few CASSLSTSSYNEQFF TGCGCCAGCAGCTTGAGTACGAGCTCCTACAATGAGCAGTTCTTC
TRBJ1-2 . TRBV29-1 . CSVRSGNYGYTF TGCAGCGTCAGGAGTGGAAACTATGGCTACACCTTC
TRBJ2-3 . TRBV6-2/TRBV6-3 . CASTQTDTDTQYF TGTGCCAGCACCCAGACTGATACAGATACGCAGTATTTT
TRBJ1-6 TRBD1 TRBV11-2 few CASSTMGQRNSPLHF TGTGCCAGCAGCACCATGGGACAGCGGAATTCACCCCTCCACTTT
TRBJ2-6 . TRBV5-1 . CASSRWGATGANVLTF TGCGCCAGCAGCCGTTGGGGGGCCACTGGGGCCAACGTCCTGACTTTC
TRBJ2-1 TRBD2 TRBV12-3/TRBV12-4 few CASRLRGDEQFF TGTGCCAGCAGGCTCCGGGGGGACGAGCAGTTCTTC
TRBJ1-1 . TRBV19 . CASSNPATGNTEAFF TGTGCCAGTAGTAACCCCGCGACGGGGAACACTGAAGCTTTCTTT
TRBJ2-1 . TRBV5-1 few CASSSQASSYNEQFF TGCGCCAGCAGCTCACAGGCTTCCTCCTACAATGAGCAGTTCTTC
TRBJ1-5 . TRBV2 . CASSGAGRDFQPQHF TGTGCCAGCAGTGGGGCTGGACGGGACTTTCAGCCCCAGCATTTT
TRBJ2-5 . TRBV12-3/TRBV12-4 many CASSPRFVGETQYF TGTGCCAGCAGTCCCCGTTTTGTGGGGGAGACCCAGTACTTC
TRBJ2-3 . TRBV4-1 . CASSQVGGTQYF TGCGCCAGCAGCCAAGTAGGTGGTACGCAGTATTTT
TRBJ2-2 TRBD1 TRBV3-1 few CASSPRDRAGELFF TGTGCCAGCAGCCCAAGAGACAGGGCCGGGGAGCTGTTTTTT
TRBJ1-5 . TRBV20-1 once CSASISNQPQHF TGCAGTGCTAGTATTAGTAATCAGCCCCAGCATTTT
TRBJ1-2 . TRBV12-3/TRBV12-4 . CASSFSGAYGYTF TGTGCCAGCAGTTTTTCCGGGGCTTATGGCTACACCTTC
TRBJ2-3 TRBD2 TRBV7-9 once CASSTTSGSTDTQYF TGTGCCAGCAGCACAACTAGCGGCAGCACAGATACGCAGTATTTT
TRBJ1-6 TRBD1 TRBV10-3 . CAISVTGTGGSPIHF TGTGCCATCAGTGTTACCGGGACAGGAGGTTCACCCATCCACTTT
TRBJ2-5 TRBD1 TRBV5-4 . CASSSEAGTGSLETQYF TGTGCCAGCAGCTCGGAGGCTGGGACAGGGTCTCTGGAGACCCAGTACTTC
TRBJ2-3 TRBD2 TRBV20-1 few CSSWGGTIVDTQYF TGCAGTTCCTGGGGGGGAACCATCGTAGATACGCAGTATTTT
TRBJ1-3 . TRBV7-2 few CAPLAGFLGNTIYF TGTGCCCCACTCGCAGGCTTCCTGGGAAACACCATATATTTT
TRBJ2-3 TRBD2 TRBV7-3 . CASSRTSGPRDTQYF TGTGCCAGCAGCCGGACTAGCGGGCCCAGAGATACGCAGTATTTT
TRBJ1-2 TRBD1 TRBV7-6 . CASSPRQGSYTF TGTGCCAGCAGCCCCAGACAGGGTAGCTACACCTTC
TRBJ1-1 TRBD1 TRBV7-9 few CASTYRGNMNTEAFF TGTGCCAGCACCTACAGGGGAAACATGAACACTGAAGCTTTCTTT
TRBJ2-7 . TRBV24-1 many CATSASTVFDEQYF TGTGCCACCAGTGCCTCGACAGTGTTCGACGAGCAGTACTTC
TRBJ1-4 . TRBV7-8 few CASSDNRGEKLFF TGTGCCAGCAGCGACAACAGAGGAGAAAAACTGTTTTTT
TRBJ1-2 . TRBV4-3 . CASSQAWSVFGYTF TGCGCCAGCAGCCAAGCTTGGTCCGTCTTCGGCTACACCTTC
TRBJ2-2 . TRBV7-3 . CASSSDGLAGELFF TGTGCCAGCAGCTCCGACGGGTTAGCCGGGGAGCTGTTTTTT
TRBJ1-1 . TRBV27 . CASSGTSTEAFF TGTGCCAGCAGTGGAACGAGCACTGAAGCTTTCTTT
TRBJ1-2 . TRBV5-5 few CASSWTGPGYTF TGTGCCAGCAGCTGGACGGGCCCAGGCTACACCTTC
TRBJ2-3 TRBD1 TRBV4-1 many CASSDRDTDTQYF TGCGCCAGCAGCGACAGGGACACAGATACGCAGTATTTT
TRBJ2-3 TRBD2 TRBV6-2/TRBV6-3 . CASERGGGAQYF TGTGCCAGTGAACGGGGGGGAGGTGCGCAGTATTTT
TRBJ1-4 . TRBV4-1 . CASSQERATNEKLFF TGCGCCAGCAGCCAAGAACGGGCAACTAATGAAAAACTGTTTTTT
TRBJ1-2 . TRBV29-1 few CSVGSPRTSYTF TGCAGCGTTGGCAGCCCTAGGACGAGCTACACCTTC
TRBJ2-7 TRBD2 TRBV18 few CASSPGLGNTYEQYF TGTGCCAGCTCACCGGGACTAGGTAATACCTACGAGCAGTACTTC